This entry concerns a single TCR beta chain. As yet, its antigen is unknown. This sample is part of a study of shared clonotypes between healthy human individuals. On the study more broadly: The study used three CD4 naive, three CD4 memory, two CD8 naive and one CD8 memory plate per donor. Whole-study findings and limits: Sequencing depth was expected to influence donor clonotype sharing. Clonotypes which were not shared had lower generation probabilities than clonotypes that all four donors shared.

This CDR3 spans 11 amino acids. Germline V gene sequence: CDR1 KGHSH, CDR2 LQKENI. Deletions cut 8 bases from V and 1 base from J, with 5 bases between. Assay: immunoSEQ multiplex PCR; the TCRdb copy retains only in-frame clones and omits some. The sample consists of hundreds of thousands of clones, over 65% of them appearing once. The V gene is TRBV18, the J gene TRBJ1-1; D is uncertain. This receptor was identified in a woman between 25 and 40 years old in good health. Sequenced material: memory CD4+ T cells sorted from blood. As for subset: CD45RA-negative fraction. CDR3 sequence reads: CASAGNTEAFF. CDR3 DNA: TGTGCCAGCGCGGGGAACACTGAAGCTTTCTTT. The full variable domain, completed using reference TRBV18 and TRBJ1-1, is NAGVMQNPRHLVRRRGQEARLRCSPMKGHSHVYWYRQLPEEGLKFMVYLQKENIIDESGMPKERFSAEFPKEGPSILRIQQVVRGDSAAYFCASAGNTEAFFGQGTRLTVV.